This T cell receptor beta chain was profiled in a study of T cells in localized non-small cell lung cancer. Overall study findings and caveats: T cell clonality was highest in uninvolved adjacent lung, above tumor.

The V gene end was trimmed by 2 bases and the J gene end by 1 base; junction bases not matched to a gene: 4. The CDR3 runs 15 residues. Germline CDR1 reads ENHRY; CDR2 reads SYGVKD. Assay used: immunoSEQ multiplex PCR; TCRdb lists only in-frame clones, some missing. The sample has roughly 61,000 clones, roughly 79% seen once. Regarding this clone: Its antigen is unknown.

The sample in question was PBMCs, obtained before any cancer treatment. The chain carries TRBV10-3 and TRBJ1-1, with 7 bases lining up with TRBD1. The source is a man between 40 and 70 years old with stage II lung adenocarcinoma. The CDR3 loop is CAISERTGGNTEAFF. For the CDR3, the DNA is TGTGCCATCAGTGAGAGGACAGGAGGGAACACTGAAGCTTTCTTT.